A single T cell receptor (beta chain) is shown here with its context. Its antigen remains unknown. The V gene lost 5 bases and the J gene lost 6 bases, with 11 bases spanning the gap. Looked up from germline, CDR1 is SEHNR and CDR2 is FQNEAQ (reference sequence). This CDR3 is built from 12 residues. Template for every sorted-subset replicate PCR totaled 200 to 250 ng DNA, tens of thousands of T cell genomes. Authors' analysis steps: Junction-only immunoSEQ data arrived without quality scores, meaning filtering differed. Sequenced by immunoSEQ multiplex PCR; TCRdb stores in-frame clones only, minus some. V and J calls and clone size are copied from that table; D and trimming were computed from the DNA. This sample has over a million clones, with around 78% found just once. This specimen belongs to a study of shared clonotypes between healthy human individuals. General study findings and limits: Sharing across four donors was highest in naive CD4 (around 5%) and lowest in memory CD8 (roughly 0.4%).

Only Caucasian adults living in Nashville, Tennessee served as donors. Sample: memory CD4+ T cells from PBMCs. Subset: CD45RA-negative fraction. This receptor was identified in a man aged 18 to 29 in good health. Some clones in this sample may be carry-over from other donors' samples. V is TRBV7-9 and J is TRBJ2-7; D may be TRBD1 (5 bases). Here the CDR3 reads CASSHQGSEQYF. Here the CDR3 DNA reads TGTGCCAGCAGCCATCAGGGAAGCGAGCAGTACTTC.